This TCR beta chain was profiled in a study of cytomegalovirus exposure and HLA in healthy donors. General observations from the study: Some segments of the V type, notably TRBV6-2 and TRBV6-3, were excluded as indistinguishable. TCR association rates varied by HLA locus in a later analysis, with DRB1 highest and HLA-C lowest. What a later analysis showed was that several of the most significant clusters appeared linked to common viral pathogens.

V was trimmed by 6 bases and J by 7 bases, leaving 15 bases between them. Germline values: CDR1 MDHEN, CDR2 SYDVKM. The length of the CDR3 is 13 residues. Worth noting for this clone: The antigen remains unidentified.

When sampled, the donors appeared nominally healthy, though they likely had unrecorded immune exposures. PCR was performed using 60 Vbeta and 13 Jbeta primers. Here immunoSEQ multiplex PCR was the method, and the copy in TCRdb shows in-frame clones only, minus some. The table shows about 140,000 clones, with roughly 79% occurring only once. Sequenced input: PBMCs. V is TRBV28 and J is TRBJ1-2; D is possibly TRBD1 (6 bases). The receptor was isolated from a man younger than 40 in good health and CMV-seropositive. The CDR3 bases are TGTGCCAGCAGCCCCGCGGGGGCTGGTGGCTACACCTTC. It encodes CASSPAGAGGYTF.